This T cell receptor (beta chain) was found in a study of identifying expanded T cells in peripheral blood. V was trimmed by 5 bases and J by 0 bases, leaving 11 bases between them. Germline CDR1 SGHTA, CDR2 FQGNSA. The CDR3 is made up of 14 amino acids. No infections or other immune events were documented during collection. Of note for this clone: Its matching antigen is unknown.

Measured with immunoSEQ multiplex PCR; TCRdb has only the in-frame clones, and not every one. This table has some 91,000 clones, roughly 88% appearing once. Points from the study as a whole: Clone count variance between roughly two-week samples rose with total template count. Roughly 1.2 clones differed between technical replicates, versus 16.4 and 19 over time.

Specimen: blood. The rearrangement links TRBV7-2 to TRBJ2-7, with TRBD1 as a possible D gene (5 bases). This TCR was sampled from a person aged 18 to 75 in good health. For the CDR3, the DNA is TGTGCCAGCAGCCAGACAGTGTTCTCCTACGAGCAGTACTTC. Its translation is CASSQTVFSYEQYF.